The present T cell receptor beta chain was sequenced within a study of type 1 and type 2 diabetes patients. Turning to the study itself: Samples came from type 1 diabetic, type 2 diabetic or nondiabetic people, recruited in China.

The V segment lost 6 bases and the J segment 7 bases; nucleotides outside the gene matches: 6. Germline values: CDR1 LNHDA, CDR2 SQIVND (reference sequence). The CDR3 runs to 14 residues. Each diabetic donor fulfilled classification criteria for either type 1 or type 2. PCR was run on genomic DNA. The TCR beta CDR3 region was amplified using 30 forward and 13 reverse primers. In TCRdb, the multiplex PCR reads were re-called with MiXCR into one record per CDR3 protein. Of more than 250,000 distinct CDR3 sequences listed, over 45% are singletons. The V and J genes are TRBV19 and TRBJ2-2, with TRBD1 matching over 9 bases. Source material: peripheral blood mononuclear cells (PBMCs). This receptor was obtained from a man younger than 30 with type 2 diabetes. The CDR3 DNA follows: TGTGCCAGTAGGACCACAGGGGGCTACGGGGAGCTGTTTTTT. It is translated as CASRTTGGYGELFF. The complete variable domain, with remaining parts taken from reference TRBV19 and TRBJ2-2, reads DGGITQSPKYLFRKEGQNVTLSCEQNLNHDAMYWYRQDPGQGLRLIYYSQIVNDFQKGDIAEGYSVSREKKESFPLTVTSAQKNPTAFYLCASRTTGGYGELFFGEGSRLTVL.